This TCR beta chain was sequenced during a study of early T cells in non-severe SARS-CoV-2 infection. For the study at large: Chains were unpaired, as sequencing was done on bulk RNA from unsorted whole blood.

This CDR3 spans 16 amino acids. Looked up from germline, CDR1 is MNHEY and CDR2 is SMNVEV (reference sequence). J was trimmed by 4 bases and V by 5 bases; bases with no gene match: 3. TCRdb re-analysed the 5' RACE reads in MiXCR, keeping a single row per CDR3 protein. The data show tens of thousands of distinct CDR3 sequences, about 3% seen once. Overall study results and limits: In VDJdb matching, anti-spike CD8 responses were favored while private and CD4 specificities went missing.

This clonotype was seen many times. No antigen is known for it. This sequence joins TRBV27 and TRBJ2-6; 12 nucleotides agree with TRBD1. This receptor was obtained from an adult who was a healthcare worker with PCR-confirmed SARS-CoV-2 infection or an uninfected control (not recorded which). Sequencing was carried out using whole blood. CDR3 in DNA: TGTGCCAGCAGTCCGGGACAGGGGGCGGGGGCCAACGTCCTGACTTTC. It codes for CASSPGQGAGANVLTF. Full variable domain (missing parts from reference TRBV27 and TRBJ2-6): EAQVTQNPRYLITVTGKKLTVTCSQNMNHEYMSWYRQDPGLGLRQIYYSMNVEVTDKGDVPEGYKVSRKEKRNFPLILESPSPNQTSLYFCASSPGQGAGANVLTFGAGSRLTVL.